Listed here is a single T cell receptor (beta chain). V was clipped by 2 bases and J by 1 base, with 9 bases between them. The length of the CDR3 is 15 residues. Germline V CDR1 and CDR2: ENHRY, SYGVKD. Original processing notes: Reference gene primer amplification yielded estimated nucleated cell counts. Libraries were prepared by immunoSEQ multiplex PCR; TCRdb keeps only in-frame clonotypes and omits some of them. The D gene and trimming were derived from the DNA, and the V and J assignments and clone size from that table. This sample yields 150,000 to 200,000 clones, of which 70% to 90% are seen a single time; 3% to 4% belongs to the top ten. This sample was included in a study of blood T cell repertoires in COVID-19. Across the study: Samples representing acute and convalescent COVID-19 were sourced from the United States, Italy and Spain. From T cells, B-cell-depleted T cells, or PBMCs came the material, which was cDNA or gDNA.

The source material was peripheral blood. The rearrangement links TRBV10-3 to TRBJ1-3, with TRBD1 as a possible D gene (5 bases). The clonotype comes from a man between 60 and 70 years old with acute or convalescent COVID-19. CDR3 nucleotide sequence: TGTGCCATCAGTGAGGGGGCCCCTTCTGGAAACACCATATATTTT. The encoded protein is CAISEGAPSGNTIYF.